This paragraph covers one T cell receptor beta chain sequence. Its antigen is unknown. This entry comes from a study of CXCR3-negative and CXCR3-positive naive CD8 T cells (dated by TCRdb to the late 2010s). Some background on the complete study: Roughly 150 million TRB reads were obtained in total, roughly 1.5 +/- 0.3 million reads per library. Data from about 10 donors, pooled across two independent experiments, went into the diversity and physicochemical repertoire analyses. The TRBV-TRBJ cluster analysis covered naive subsets from roughly 5 donors and memory cells from 3 donors. Study-wide conclusions, independent of this receptor: Freshly isolated PBMCs were used for most assays because CXCR3 expression partially decreased after cryopreservation. Both naive subsets had comparably high repertoire diversity, while memory CD8+ T cells had much lower repertoire diversity. TRBV-TRBJ usage was similar between naive CXCR3-negative and CXCR3-positive cells from the same donor, while memory cells showed distinct patterns. Because surface CD5, which is linked to self-reactivity in mice, was comparable between the naive subsets, TCR interaction strength was also inferred from the physicochemical properties of TRB CDR3s. TRB CDR3s from CXCR3-positive naive cells showed higher hydrophobicity (lower Kidera factor 4), lower energy, and higher strength and volume indices than CXCR3-negative naive cells.

Including cysteine and phenylalanine, the CDR3 has 13 amino acids. DNA is not recorded here. From the germline V gene, CDR1 is SQVTM and CDR2 is ANQGSEA. Each CD8+ T cell subset was flow-sorted in triplicate, and 300,000 or so cells per subset were placed directly into RLT lysis buffer. To keep memory contaminants out, a stringent definition of naive CD8+ T cells was applied: CD45RO-CCR7+CD27+CD95-. Peripheral blood mononuclear cells were isolated from buffy coats using standard density gradient centrifugation. Naive CXCR3-negative and CXCR3-positive CD8+ T cells were flow-sorted on a FACSAria III. Total RNA was extracted from sorted cells using an RNeasy Mini Kit. For sequencing, a NextSeq 550 was employed. The Human TCR Profiling Kit (MiLaboratory) was used to prepare UMI-labeled 5' RACE TRB cDNA libraries. cDNA synthesis used the entire amount of extracted RNA, and PCR amplification then used the entire amount of cDNA produced. Libraries were prepared in parallel with an identical number of PCR cycles. Per the original workflow: About 49,000 +/- 11,000 unique UMI-labeled TRB cDNA molecules per library were extracted with MIGEC and MiXCR, with at least two reads per UMI required. Each library averaged roughly 36,000 +/- 9,600 functional in-frame TRB CDR3 nucleotide clonotypes without stop codons. Diversity metrics, including normalized Shannon-Wiener and Chao1, were computed in VDJtools after downsampling to 5000 UMI-labeled TRB molecules per sample. Clonotype-size-weighted physicochemical properties of the central five CDR3 residues (interaction energy, strength, volume and Kidera factor 4) were computed in VDJtools. After the reads were reprocessed by TCRdb, one entry was made per CDR3 protein sequence, with no DNA. V and J calls and clone size were set by TCRdb, not the authors. The sample table gives about 7,500 distinct CDR3 sequences. Roughly 1.7% of the sample is taken by the ten largest.

This sequence was found in a human donor in good health. Some clones in this sample may be carry-over from other donors' samples. In this chain, TRBV29-1 is recombined with TRBJ2-7; the D call of TRBD1 rests on TCRdb alone, since no DNA is present to check it. The sequencing input was naive CXCR3- CD8+ T cells from blood. The cell subset or site label of this sample denotes: CD45RO-CCR7+CD27+CD95- naive CD8+ T cells lacking CXCR3 (TNR3-). Here the CDR3 is given as CSASGTRGYEQYF.